The 2 T cell receptor beta chains below all came from one sample that was sequenced in a study of blood T cell repertoires in COVID-19. Sequenced by immunoSEQ multiplex PCR; TCRdb stores in-frame clones only, minus some. The profile shows about 300,000 clones, around 90% of them singletons. The specimen sequenced was peripheral blood. Receptors were obtained from a man younger than 35 with active or convalescent COVID-19.

The CDR3: CASSLWGLQPQHF. The CDR3 DNA reads as TGTGCCAGCAGCTTGTGGGGACTTCAGCCCCAGCATTTT. This chain connects TRBV7-4 to TRBJ1-5; a weak D match, TRBD1 (5 bases). Trimming shortened V by 3 bases and J by 6 bases, and 9 bases separated the two germline ends. The CDR3 is 13 residues long. In germline, CDR1 is SGHVT, CDR2 SQSDAQ.

This chain's CDR3 is CATASGTGGLKLFF. The DNA for the CDR3 is TGTGCCACCGCGAGCGGGACAGGGGGTTTAAAACTGTTTTTT. The chain couples TRBV3-1 (or the pseudogene TRBV3-2) to TRBJ1-4, with 11 nucleotides matching TRBD1. CDR1 is LGHDT and CDR2 is YNNKEL in the germline V gene (reference sequence). The CDR3 has 14 residues. V lost 10 bases to trimming and J lost 10 bases; unmatched junction nucleotides: 11.